This T cell receptor beta chain was sequenced during a study of radiation and T cells in renal cell carcinoma. Study conclusions and caveats: Top tumor clonotypes rose in blood 2 weeks post-radiation, then contracted. Baseline intratumoral clonotype presence is unknown without pretreatment biopsies.

V lost 7 bases and J 6 bases, leaving 9 bases between the germline ends. Per the germline V gene, CDR1 is DFQATT and CDR2 is SNEGSKA (reference sequence). This CDR3 has 11 amino acids. Of note for this clone: Its specificity is unknown.

Method: immunoSEQ multiplex PCR; TCRdb's copy keeps in-frame clones and lacks some. The table has around 86,000 clones, 70% to 90% seen once. The time point is: blood 2 weeks post-SBRT. Regarding treatment: 15 Gy SBRT to primary tumor, nephrectomy 4 weeks later. Blood was sampled at baseline, 2 weeks and 4 weeks after SBRT. This renal cell carcinoma was of the clear cell type. The TCR sequence derives from a woman in her fifties or sixties with renal cell carcinoma. This chain links TRBV20-1 with TRBJ1-4; D unclear. Material: blood, obtained from a patient whose treatment included radiotherapy and nephrectomy. CDR3 region: CSVVWDEKLFF. The CDR3 DNA reads as TGCAGTGTCGTATGGGATGAAAAACTGTTTTTT.